This TCR beta chain derives from a study of OX40 agonist ivuxolimab in advanced cancers. Regarding the study in general: Ivuxolimab was an agonistic, fully human IgG2 monoclonal antibody directed against OX40 (CD134), a costimulatory receptor. Prior anti-PD-1, anti-PD-L1 or anti-CTLA-4 therapy was permitted, and checkpoint inhibitors had been received by about two fifths of dose-escalation patients. Intravenous ivuxolimab was administered to patients every 2 weeks at six dose levels: 0.01, 0.1, 0.3, 1.5, 3 and 10 mg/kg. Peripheral TCRbeta sequencing was intended to test whether TCR sequence diversity was altered and clonal T-cell expansion was caused by ivuxolimab. In the dose-escalation cohort, 70% to 85% of patients were male, and the mean age was roughly 60 years with a range of roughly 23 to 90. Of the 50 or so patients in dose escalation, approximately 20 had hepatocellular carcinoma, some 15 had melanoma, 9 had renal cell carcinoma and 9 had head and neck cancer. Partial responses were achieved by three dose-escalation patients, of whom one had hepatocellular carcinoma and two had cutaneous melanoma. The paper reports the monotherapy dose-escalation portion (N = 52 patients) of the phase I ivuxolimab trial.

Looking up the germline V gene (reference sequence) yields CDR1 MNHEY and CDR2 SMNVEV. The junction shows trimming of 4 bases on V and 8 bases on J, and the gene matches do not reach 2 bases of it. CDR3 length: 13 amino acids, cysteine to phenylalanine. CDR3 DNA is the only sequence kept; it has 39 bases, read in frame from the first base. With regard to this clone: Which antigen it targets is not known. The sample holds no much larger clone one base away, and base qualities are not on file.

Study-level results and caveats: At doses of 0.1 to 3.0 mg/kg, clonal expansion of both CD4+ and CD8+ T cells in blood was seen between baseline and week 6. In partial responders in the 0.1-3.0 mg/kg groups, normalized peripheral clonal expansion was found to be among the lowest, especially among CD8+ T cells. Antigen specificity was not determined for the clonally expanded peripheral T cells. Low levels of normalized T-cell clonal expansion were also seen in some patients who did not respond. After ivuxolimab, CD8+ T cells had more expanded clones than CD4+ T cells on average.

The trial excluded patients who had a history of autoimmune disease or who were on systemic immunosuppression. Peripheral blood for TCR sequencing was collected from all dose cohorts at baseline, on cycle 4 day 1, and on cycle 7 day 1. The samples were taken from a phase I, first-in-human, multicenter, open-label dose-escalation trial of ivuxolimab. Adults with locally advanced or metastatic melanoma, renal cell carcinoma, hepatocellular carcinoma or head and neck squamous cell carcinoma were enrolled in the trial. Before TCR sequencing, CD4+ T cells and CD8+ T cells from peripheral blood were sorted into separate populations. Genomic DNA was extracted from sorted cells for sequencing of the TCRbeta CDR3 region. The immunoSEQ Assay was used for sequencing of TCRbeta CDR3 regions. The immuneACCESS repertoire file appears here via TCRdb, limited to in-frame rearrangements. These files lack a portion of the clones; in checked studies, under half of the deficit traces to unresolved V genes, and the cause of the others is not known. Within this sample are approximately 70,000 clones, with almost 90% of them counted one time only. The leading ten clones occupy approximately 2.5% of the sample.

The clonotype comes from an adult with an advanced solid tumor such as melanoma, head and neck, liver or kidney cancer. The sequencing used CD4+ or CD8+ T cells sorted from blood, collected in a trial of the OX40 agonist ivuxolimab. The chain employs TRBV27 and TRBJ2-1; a stretch of 10 junction bases matches TRBD2. The DNA sequence is as follows: TGTGCCAGCAGTTCCGGGACTAGCGATGAGCAGTTCTTC. This is translated as CASSSGTSDEQFF.